The 18 T cell receptor beta chains in this list originate from one sample, sequenced in a study of response to subunit inactivated influenza vaccine (dated by TCRdb to 2017 to 2018). Library generation was performed with RT-PCR. Sequenced on an Illumina HiSeq 2500. TCRdb reran the public reads through fastp at Q25 and MiXCR, keeping productive beta chains. Identical CDR3 proteins give one entry, which carries the most common genes and DNA. This sample holds roughly 630,000 distinct CDR3 sequences; about 14% were observed only once. Clones ranked in the top ten supply 7.5% to 8% of the sample. The sample consisted of PBMCs from blood, taken 14 to 15 days before vaccination. Receptors were obtained from a man aged 45-65 years who received an inactivated influenza vaccine. Donor details come from another sample of the same person, matched by shared clones.

This clonotype was counted a few times. The rearrangement uses TRBV18 and TRBJ2-5, with D tentatively TRBD1 (5 bases). Germline V gene lookup returns CDR1 KGHSH and CDR2 LQKENI. The CDR3 length is 14 residues. The V end was cut by 3 bases, the J end by 3 bases, with 11 bases between. The CDR3: CASSPSWGKETQYF. CDR3 in DNA: TGTGCCAGCTCACCCTCGTGGGGCAAAGAGACCCAGTACTTC. The full variable domain, completed using reference TRBV18 and TRBJ2-5, is NAGVMQNPRHLVRRRGQEARLRCSPMKGHSHVYWYRQLPEEGLKFMVYLQKENIIDESGMPKERFSAEFPKEGPSILRIQQVVRGDSAAYFCASSPSWGKETQYFGPGTRLLVL.

Points on this clonotype: A much larger clone differs from this one at a single base, so this may be a read error. The CDR3 is CASSELPGTGGYEQYV. DNA for the CDR3: TGTGCCAGCAGCGAACTACCCGGGACTGGGGGCTACGAGCAGTACGTC. J is TRBJ2-7 and V is TRBV2, with a weak D call TRBD2 (6 bases). The CDR3 spans 16 residues. V dropped 6 bases and J dropped 3 bases, with 21 bases sitting between them. Germline CDR1 SNHLY, CDR2 FYNNEI.

This chain connects TRBV12-3 or TRBV12-4 to TRBJ2-7; D is possibly TRBD2 (6 bases). The CDR3 is 14 residues long. V shed 5 bases and J shed 5 bases, with 16 bases lying between them. CDR3 residues: CASSPTWGDHEQYF. CDR3 bases: TGTGCCAGCAGTCCCACCTGGGGGGACCACGAGCAGTACTTC.

This clonotype has a count of ten or more. V usage is TRBV20-1 and J usage is TRBJ2-2; tentative D call: TRBD1 (5 bases). From germline, CDR1 is DFQATT and CDR2 SNEGSKA (reference sequence). Trimming removed 4 bases from V and 7 bases from J, with 7 bases in between. This CDR3 spans 11 amino acids. The CDR3: CSATQGGELFF. The CDR3 bases are TGCAGTGCTACTCAGGGCGGGGAGCTGTTTTTT.

This clonotype was detected only a few times. The chain employs TRBV6-2 or TRBV6-3 and TRBJ1-1; D is possibly TRBD1 (5 bases). The germline gives CDR1 MNHEY, CDR2 SVGEGT. CDR3 length: 15 amino acids. Trimming left V 5 bases short and J 2 bases short, with 15 bases between. In DNA form, the CDR3 reads TGTGCCAGCAGTCCCGATATGAGGGGAAACACTGAAGCTTTCTTT. Encoded protein: CASSPDMRGNTEAFF.

This clonotype showed up just a few times. This chain links TRBV11-2 with TRBJ2-4, with 7 bases fitting TRBD1. With V trimmed by 4 bases and J by 4 bases, 7 bases remained unmatched. The length of the CDR3 is 15 residues. Germline loops: CDR1 SGHAT, CDR2 FQNNGV. The CDR3 DNA sequence: TGTGCCAGCAGCTCACTCCGGGACAGTAAAAACATTCAGTACTTC. Amino acids: CASSSLRDSKNIQYF.

This clonotype was observed at least ten times. The chain carries TRBV27 and TRBJ1-5; 10 nucleotides match TRBD1. Germline values: CDR1 MNHEY, CDR2 SMNVEV (reference sequence). The CDR3 covers 16 residues. J lost 6 bases, V lost 6 bases, and 11 bases had no gene match. In nucleotides, the CDR3 is TGTGCCAGCAGCCGAACCGGGACAGGGGTTCGTCAGCCCCAGCATTTT. This translates into CASSRTGTGVRQPQHF.

This clonotype has ten or more counts. An end of the junction differs from the germline gene, which may be a read error. The V gene is TRBV7-7, the J gene TRBJ2-7; unclear D gene. This CDR3 region has 13 residues. Germline V gives CDR1 SSHAT, CDR2 FNYEAQ (reference sequence). The CDR3 loop reads CASSLERMGEQYF. CDR3 nucleotide sequence: TGTGCTAGCAGCTTAGAGAGGATGGGGGAGCAGTACTTC.

Only a few counts were recorded for this clonotype. The rearrangement joins TRBV20-1 to TRBJ1-1; a possible D gene is TRBD1 (5 bases). Per the germline V gene, CDR1 is DFQATT and CDR2 is SNEGSKA (reference sequence). There are 13 residues in the CDR3. V was shortened by 0 bases and J by 8 bases, with 13 bases between the two germline ends. The chain's CDR3 is CSARENPGTEAFF. CDR3 coding DNA: TGCAGTGCTAGAGAAAACCCCGGGACGGAAGCTTTCTTT.

This clonotype was seen many times. The chain combines TRBV5-1 with TRBJ1-2; D perhaps matches TRBD1 (5 bases). CDR3 length equals 12 residues. The V and J ends lost 3 bases and 4 bases respectively, with 7 bases between them. The germline V gene has CDR1 SGHRS and CDR2 YFSETQ. CDR3 sequence: CASSSGVYGYTF. The DNA of the CDR3 is TGCGCCAGCAGCTCGGGGGTCTATGGCTACACCTTC. Using reference TRBV5-1 and TRBJ1-2 for the parts outside the CDR3, the full variable domain is KAGVTQTPRYLIKTRGQQVTLSCSPISGHRSVSWYQQTPGQGLQFLFEYFSETQRNKGNFPGRFSGRQFSNSRSEMNVSTLELGDSALYLCASSSGVYGYTFGSGTRLTVV.

There are a few counts of this clonotype. The chain combines TRBV6-2 or TRBV6-3 with TRBJ2-1; TRBD2 matches at 9 bases. The CDR3 covers 14 residues. The J segment lost 7 bases and the V segment lost 6 bases, leaving 7 bases of the junction unmatched. CDR1 and CDR2 (germline): MNHEY, SVGEGT. CDR3: CASRSGGSGNEQFF. CDR3 nucleotide sequence: TGTGCCAGCAGGAGCGGGGGGTCGGGTAATGAGCAGTTCTTC.

This clonotype has just a few counts. The chain joins TRBV5-5 to TRBJ1-1; TRBD1 is a possible D gene (6 bases). Germline V gene sequence: CDR1 SGHKS, CDR2 YYEKEE (reference sequence). Trimming shortened V by 1 base and J by 3 bases, and 13 bases separated the two germline ends. This CDR3 has 15 amino acids. The CDR3 nucleotides read TGTGCCAGCAGCTTGAGGGGGGGGGAATACACTGAAGCTTTCTTT. Amino acid sequence: CASSLRGGEYTEAFF.

The sample holds a few counts of this clonotype. This chain joins TRBV20-1 and TRBJ2-5, with 7 positions matching TRBD1. The CDR3 is made up of 15 amino acids. Trimming took 3 bases from V and 1 from J; bases not matched to a gene: 8. Germline V gene data show CDR1 as DFQATT and CDR2 as SNEGSKA (reference sequence). The CDR3 protein is CSASSGTDLQETQYF. The CDR3 nucleotides are TGCAGTGCTAGTTCCGGGACAGATCTCCAAGAGACCCAGTACTTC.

This clonotype was recorded at least ten times. V is TRBV7-2 and J is TRBJ2-7; TRBD1 or TRBD2 may be the D gene (5 bases each). This CDR3 is 14 amino acids long. Germline V CDR1 and CDR2: SGHTA, FQGNSA. Trimming removed 6 bases at V and 3 bases at J, with 15 bases between. The CDR3 protein is CASSLSSGSYEQYF. The CDR3, as DNA: TGTGCCAGCAGTCTTTCATCAGGGAGCTACGAGCAGTACTTC.

The chain combines TRBV21-1 with TRBJ2-7; the table calls TRBD1, which could not be checked here. TRBV21-1 corresponds to a pseudogene. The CDR3 loop spans 19 amino acids. CDR3 protein: CASSKTGTGLSGDYYEQYF. The CDR3 DNA is TGTGCCAGCAGCAAGACCGGGACAGGGCTTAGCGGGGACTACTACGAGCAGTACTTC.

This chain joins TRBV11-2 and TRBJ2-2, with a tentative D call TRBD2 (5 bases). The V and J ends lost 5 bases and 5 bases respectively, with 12 bases between them. The CDR3 length is 14 residues. The V gene's germline CDR1 is SGHAT and CDR2 FQNNGV. The CDR3 sequence is CASSRSEYTGELFF. CDR3 DNA sequence: TGTGCCAGCAGCCGTAGCGAGTATACCGGGGAGCTGTTTTTT. The full variable domain, with the rest looked up from reference TRBV11-2 and TRBJ2-2, is EAGVAQSPRYKIIEKRQSVAFWCNPISGHATLYWYQQILGQGPKLLIQFQNNGVVDDSQLPKDRFSAERLKGVDSTLKIQPAKLEDSAVYLCASSRSEYTGELFFGEGSRLTVL.

This clonotype was seen only a few times. CDR3 residues: CASSLGLAGVLTDTQYF. The CDR3 coding sequence is TGCGCCAGCAGCCTGGGACTAGCGGGAGTCCTCACAGATACGCAGTATTTT. The chain joins TRBV5-1 to TRBJ2-3; TRBD2 matches at 14 bases. With V trimmed by 4 bases and J by 2 bases, 6 bases remained unmatched. The CDR3 totals 17 residues. CDR1 is SGHRS and CDR2 is YFSETQ in the germline V gene.

V usage is TRBV20-1 and J usage is TRBJ2-1; D remains ambiguous. CDR1 and CDR2 from the germline V gene are DFQATT and SNEGSKA (reference sequence). This CDR3 spans 11 amino acids. The V gene lost 4 bases and the J gene lost 10 bases, with 11 bases spanning the gap. DNA of the CDR3: TGCAGTGCTACCGTCGGGTGGGAGCAGTTCTTC. It specifies CSATVGWEQFF.